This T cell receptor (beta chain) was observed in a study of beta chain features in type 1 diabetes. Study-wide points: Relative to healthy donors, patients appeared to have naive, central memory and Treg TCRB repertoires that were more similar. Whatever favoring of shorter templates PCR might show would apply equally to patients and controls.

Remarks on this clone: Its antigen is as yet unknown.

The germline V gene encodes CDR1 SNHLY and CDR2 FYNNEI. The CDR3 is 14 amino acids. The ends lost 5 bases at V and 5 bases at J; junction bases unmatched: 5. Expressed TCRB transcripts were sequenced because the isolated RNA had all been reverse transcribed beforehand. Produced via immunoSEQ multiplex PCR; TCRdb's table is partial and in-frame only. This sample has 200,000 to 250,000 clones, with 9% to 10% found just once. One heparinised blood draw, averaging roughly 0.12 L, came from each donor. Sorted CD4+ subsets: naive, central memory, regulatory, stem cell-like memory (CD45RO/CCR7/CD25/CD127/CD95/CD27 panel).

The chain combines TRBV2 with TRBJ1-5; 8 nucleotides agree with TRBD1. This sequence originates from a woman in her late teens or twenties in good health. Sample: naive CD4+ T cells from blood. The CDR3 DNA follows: TGTGCCAGCAGTCTAGGACAGGGTGATCAGCCCCAGCATTTT. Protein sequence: CASSLGQGDQPQHF. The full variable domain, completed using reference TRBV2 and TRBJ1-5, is EPEVTQTPSHQVTQMGQEVILRCVPISNHLYFYWYRQILGQKVEFLVSFYNNEISEKSEIFDDQFSVERPDGSNFTLKIRSTKLEDSAMYFCASSLGQGDQPQHFGDGTRLSIL.